The 4 T cell receptor beta chains below come from one sample, sequenced in a study of blood T cell repertoires in COVID-19. Sequencing was performed with immunoSEQ multiplex PCR; in TCRdb, only in-frame clones are kept and a portion is missing. The sample carries more than 65,000 clones, around 80% recorded once. The source material was peripheral blood. The receptors derive from a human donor in a cohort sampled during active COVID-19.

The chain joins TRBV20-1 to TRBJ2-7; TRBD1 agrees at 7 bases. The CDR3 length is 13 residues. Germline assignment: CDR1 DFQATT and CDR2 SNEGSKA (reference sequence). The ends lost 3 bases at V and 3 bases at J; junction bases unmatched: 5. CDR3 sequence: CSASGRGLYEQYF. As DNA, the CDR3 is TGCAGTGCTAGTGGTAGGGGGCTCTACGAGCAGTACTTC.

The chain recombines TRBV2 with TRBJ2-7; 7 bases are a match to TRBD1. This CDR3 contains 14 residues. Trimming cost V 0 bases and J 3 bases; bases outside gene matches: 2. The germline V gene has CDR1 SNHLY and CDR2 FYNNEI. This CDR3 reads CASSEAGGHYEQYF. The CDR3 DNA follows: TGTGCCAGCAGTGAAGCAGGGGGCCACTACGAGCAGTACTTC.

This clone has only one observation. The genes are TRBV30 and TRBJ1-4, with D hard to call. Looked up from germline, CDR1 is GTSNPN and CDR2 is SVGIG (reference sequence). This CDR3 region has 14 residues. Trimming shortened V by 3 bases and J by 7 bases, and 15 bases separated the two germline ends. The CDR3 is CAWRLLGRGEKLFF. CDR3 coding DNA: TGTGCCTGGAGACTTTTGGGCCGTGGTGAAAAACTGTTTTTT.

A few counts support this clone. The J gene is TRBJ2-3, the V gene TRBV6-6; 7 bases line up with TRBD2. Germline V gene data show CDR1 as MNHNY and CDR2 as SVGAGI (reference sequence). With V trimmed by 6 bases and J by 4 bases, 7 bases remained unmatched. CDR3 length: 14 amino acids. The CDR3 DNA sequence: TGTGCCAGCAGCCCACGAGCGGGGTCAGATACGCAGTATTTT. Its translation is CASSPRAGSDTQYF.